This T cell receptor beta chain was identified during a study of STAT3 mutations in large granular lymphocyte leukemia. Study information: About 38% of treated T-LGLL patients showed hematologic response to immunosuppression. The study's findings and limits: Every T-cell large granular lymphocyte leukemia patient had at least one immunodominant TCR beta clonotype. Clonal expansion was inferred from samples taken at other timepoints.

As to this clone: What it recognizes is unknown.

The table came from immunoSEQ multiplex PCR; TCRdb's copy has only in-frame clones and leaves some out. The sample holds 30,000 to 40,000 clones, around 88% seen once. CDR1 MDHEN and CDR2 SYDVKM come from the germline V gene. The CDR3 contains 13 residues. V gave up 7 bases and J gave up 4 bases, with 13 bases separating them. V is TRBV28 and J is TRBJ1-2, with D possibly matching TRBD1 (5 bases). Sequenced material: peripheral blood mononuclear cells. This receptor was taken from a man in his fifties or sixties with T-cell large granular lymphocyte leukemia. Some clones in this sample may be carry-over from other donors' samples. The CDR3, as DNA: TGTGCCAGCATCTCTCAGGGTCCCTATGGCTACACCTTC. Translated: CASISQGPYGYTF.